These T cell receptor beta chains were read from a single sample in a study of human T cells and chemical hapten exposure. TCRdb redid the calling of the RACE reads with MiXCR, one entry per CDR3 protein. The profile covers 130,000 or so distinct CDR3 sequences, with around 11% appearing a single time and around 2.2% taken by the ten largest. Sequencing used whole blood, obtained in connection with sensitization to the hapten diphenylcyclopropenone (DPC). The receptors originated from a woman aged 45-65 years with alopecia areata. Some clones in this sample may be carry-over from other donors' samples. CDR3s include the opening cysteine and the closing phenylalanine or tryptophan. A D gene is named only where the DNA matches it firmly. Expanded clones are given a class, and other clones once, few, many or no size at all.

>TRBV11-2|-|TRBJ2-2|TRBD1
CASSDRGTNTGELFF
TGTGCCAGCTCTGACAGGGGCACTAACACCGGGGAGCTGTTTTTT
>TRBV3-1|-|TRBJ2-5|TRBD2
CASSPGLAQETQYF
TGTGCCAGCAGCCCAGGACTAGCGCAGGAGACCCAGTACTTC
>TRBV6-1|few|TRBJ1-1|-
CATQGVNGEAFF
TGTGCCACCCAAGGGGTGAATGGTGAAGCTTTCTTT
>TRBV20-1|many|TRBJ2-1|TRBD2
CSATGLANNEQFF
TGCAGTGCAACGGGACTAGCCAACAATGAGCAGTTCTTC
>TRBV14|few|TRBJ2-5|TRBD2
CASSQVGGRAVETQYF
TGTGCCAGCAGCCAAGTCGGGGGGAGGGCCGTGGAGACCCAGTACTTC
>TRBV28|many|TRBJ2-3|TRBD1
CASRQGALATQYF
TGTGCCAGCAGACAGGGGGCCTTGGCTACGCAGTATTTT
>TRBV5-1|few|TRBJ1-5|-
CASSLDGGEGQPQHF
TGCGCCAGCAGCTTGGATGGAGGGGAGGGTCAGCCCCAGCATTTT
>TRBV6-5|many|TRBJ2-7|TRBD1
CASSYSPPTGDKEQYF
TGTGCCAGCAGTTACTCGCCTCCTACAGGGGATAAAGAGCAGTACTTC
>TRBV28|few|TRBJ2-4|-
CASSLEFRRSDIAKNIQYF
TGTGCCAGCAGTTTAGAGTTCAGGAGGAGCGACATAGCCAAAAACATTCAGTACTTC
>TRBV25-1|-|TRBJ1-2|-
CASRDIYGYTF
TGTGCCAGCAGAGACATCTATGGCTACACCTTC
>TRBV4-1|-|TRBJ1-6|-
CASSQFEGNSPLHF
TGCGCCAGCAGCCAATTCGAAGGGAATTCACCCCTCCACTTT
>TRBV7-8|many|TRBJ2-1|-
CASSHQGSSSYNEQFF
TGTGCCAGCAGCCATCAGGGTTCCAGCTCCTACAATGAGCAGTTCTTC
>TRBV29-1|few|TRBJ2-7|-
CSVALRLGSSEQYF
TGCAGCGTTGCTTTGAGGTTAGGTTCCTCCGAGCAGTACTTC
>TRBV6-2/TRBV6-3|few|TRBJ1-2|-
CASNPQGIIYGYTF
TGTGCCAGCAACCCCCAGGGCATTATCTATGGCTACACCTTC
>TRBV6-2/TRBV6-3|-|TRBJ2-2|TRBD2
CASRTSGSFAGELFF
TGTGCCAGCAGGACTAGCGGGAGTTTCGCCGGGGAGCTGTTTTTT
>TRBV20-1|many|TRBJ2-7|-
CSARDYRDPTYEQYF
TGCAGTGCTAGAGATTACCGTGATCCCACCTACGAGCAGTACTTC
>TRBV7-2|-|TRBJ2-3|TRBD2
CASSAPGLAGIDAYF
TGTGCCAGCAGCGCGCCGGGACTAGCGGGAATCGATGCGTATTTT
>TRBV7-6|-|TRBJ1-6|-
CASSDGQYNSPLHF
TGTGCCAGCAGCGACGGACAGTATAATTCACCCCTCCACTTT
>TRBV9|many|TRBJ2-2|-
CASSVVQGAGELFF
TGTGCCAGCAGCGTAGTCCAGGGTGCCGGGGAGCTGTTTTTT
>TRBV20-1|few|TRBJ2-3|TRBD2
CSAYSGGNTDTQYF
TGCAGTGCCTATAGCGGGGGCAACACAGATACGCAGTATTTT
>TRBV20-1|-|TRBJ2-7|TRBD1
CSARQQGAFAREQYF
TGCAGTGCCCGCCAACAGGGGGCGTTTGCACGCGAGCAGTACTTC
>TRBV12-3/TRBV12-4|-|TRBJ1-5|TRBD1
CASSLGSGGQPQHF
TGTGCCAGCAGTTTAGGATCAGGGGGTCAGCCCCAGCATTTT
>TRBV6-5|-|TRBJ2-5|TRBD1
CASSLLGTVSETQYF
TGTGCCAGCAGCCTACTGGGGACAGTAAGCGAGACCCAGTACTTC
>TRBV27|many|TRBJ2-7|-
CASGLPYEQYF
TGTGCCAGCGGTCTTCCCTACGAGCAGTACTTC
>TRBV7-2|many|TRBJ2-6|-
CASSLRGSGANVLTF
TGTGCCAGCAGCTTACGCGGCTCTGGGGCCAACGTCCTGACTTTC
>TRBV9|many|TRBJ2-4|-
CASSVGSFPLAKNIQYF
TGTGCCAGCAGCGTAGGCTCCTTCCCCTTAGCCAAAAACATTCAGTACTTC
>TRBV29-1|few|TRBJ2-1|-
CSVGGRGEQFF
TGCAGCGTTGGAGGGCGGGGTGAGCAGTTCTTC
>TRBV13|-|TRBJ2-7|-
CASSRRRDEQYF
TGTGCCAGCTCCCGAAGGAGGGACGAGCAGTACTTC
>TRBV18|-|TRBJ2-3|TRBD1
CASSPTGYTDTQYF
TGTGCCAGCTCACCGACAGGGTACACAGATACGCAGTATTTT
>TRBV6-5|few|TRBJ2-7|-
CASSSSLGHYEQYF
TGTGCCAGCAGTTCCTCCCTGGGGCACTACGAGCAGTACTTC
>TRBV15|-|TRBJ1-1|-
CATSRRAEAFF
TGTGCCACCAGCAGGAGGGCCGAAGCTTTCTTT
>TRBV12-3/TRBV12-4|few|TRBJ1-5|-
CASSLGQWLNQPQHF
TGTGCCAGCAGTTTAGGACAGTGGTTGAATCAGCCCCAGCATTTT
>TRBV3-1|-|TRBJ1-6|-
CASSRTGGTSYNSPLHF
TGTGCCAGCAGTCGGACCGGTGGGACTTCCTATAATTCACCCCTCCACTTT
>TRBV20-1|-|TRBJ2-7|-
CSARDTRDDYYEQYF
TGCAGTGCTAGAGATACCAGGGACGATTACTACGAGCAGTACTTC
>TRBV20-1|few|TRBJ1-4|-
CSARAPQKGGNEKLFF
TGCAGTGCTAGAGCCCCACAAAAGGGGGGAAATGAAAAACTGTTTTTT
>TRBV2|-|TRBJ1-2|TRBD1
CASIRDRDYGYTF
TGTGCCAGCATCCGGGACAGGGACTATGGCTACACCTTC
>TRBV5-1|-|TRBJ1-2|-
CASSLDTGTNYGYTF
TGCGCCAGCAGCTTGGATACGGGAACTAACTATGGCTACACCTTC
>TRBV6-2/TRBV6-3|few|TRBJ1-1|-
CASRHRSAVNTEAFF
TGTGCCAGCCGCCACCGAAGCGCGGTGAACACTGAAGCTTTCTTT
>TRBV19|few|TRBJ1-2|TRBD1
CASSARQGDGYTF
TGTGCCAGTAGTGCCAGACAGGGGGATGGCTACACCTTC
>TRBV18|-|TRBJ2-7|-
CASSPGAGGGYEQYF
TGTGCCAGCTCACCTGGGGCAGGGGGAGGATACGAGCAGTACTTC
>TRBV10-2|few|TRBJ1-6|-
CASNEYPPGRINSPLHF
TGCGCCAGCAATGAGTATCCTCCGGGACGCATTAATTCACCCCTCCACTTT
>TRBV5-6|few|TRBJ2-3|-
CASSLGGGTQYF
TGTGCCAGCAGCTTGGGTGGCGGTACGCAGTATTTT